This T cell receptor beta chain was sequenced in a study of cytomegalovirus exposure and HLA in healthy donors. Comments on this clone: The antigen remains unidentified.

These donors, healthy bone marrow donors, were studied. Study conclusions and caveats: Later on, analysis showed that most CMV-associated TCR beta chains appeared to be HLA-restricted. Many donors shared some public TCRs, even though most TCR sequences were rare.

The PCR was carried out with 60 Vbeta primers and 13 Jbeta primers. Here immunoSEQ multiplex PCR was the method, and the copy in TCRdb shows in-frame clones only, minus some. The sample includes around 150,000 clones, approximately 62% of them seen just once. The specimen was PBMCs. The receptor was isolated from a man aged 50 to 60 in good health and CMV-seronegative.

The CDR3, as DNA: TGTGCCAGCAGTTTTTTTAACCTGGGACAGGGGACTGGCTACACCTTC. Translated: CASSFFNLGQGTGYTF. The rearrangement joins TRBV28 to TRBJ1-2; 10 bases match TRBD1. The CDR3 is made up of 16 amino acids. With V trimmed by 3 bases and J by 7 bases, 11 bases remained unmatched. The germline V gene encodes CDR1 MDHEN and CDR2 SYDVKM.